The 2 T cell receptor beta chains in this list originate from one sample, sequenced in a study of cytomegalovirus exposure and HLA in healthy donors. The primer mix had 60 Vbeta and 13 Jbeta primers. Some clones are missing from TCRdb's copy, which holds only in-frame ones; the method was immunoSEQ multiplex PCR. The sample has about 45,000 clones, around 70% seen once. Source material: PBMCs. The receptors were gathered from a woman aged 30 to 39 in good health and CMV-seronegative.

J is TRBJ1-1 and V is TRBV6-5; TRBD1 matches at 12 bases. Germline trimming cut 4 bases from V and 4 bases from J; bases unmatched to any gene: 4. Germline V lookup: CDR1 MNHEY, CDR2 SVGAGI. The CDR3 is made up of 15 amino acids. CDR3 sequence: CASSSGQGAGTEAFF. DNA for the CDR3: TGTGCCAGCAGTTCGGGACAGGGGGCTGGCACTGAAGCTTTCTTT.

The table lists this clone with a few counts. This chain uses TRBV6-1 with TRBJ2-7; 7 bases are shared with TRBD2. There are 16 residues in the CDR3. Germline values: CDR1 MNHNS, CDR2 SASEGT. Trimming at V came to 3 bases and at J to 10 bases, leaving 18 bases not matched to a gene. Here the CDR3 DNA reads TGTGCCAGCAGTGAGGGGGGGATCGGACAAGGGGCCGACCAGTACTTC. It encodes CASSEGGIGQGADQYF.